A single sample is the source of the 13 T cell receptor beta chains below, sequenced in a study of spatial heterogeneity in lung cancer. Each CDR3 protein gets one entry after TCRdb re-called the 5' RACE reads with MiXCR. The top ten clones hold roughly 15% of a sample with about 120,000 distinct CDR3 sequences, less than 15% of them seen once. Time point defined: blood at routine non-recurrence follow-up after resection. Material for sequencing was whole RNA from tumor, nontumor lung or frozen PBMC, left unsorted. The sample in question was PBMCs, obtained at follow-up. The receptors originated from a male donor with early-stage non-small cell lung cancer.

This clonotype was picked up a small number of times. The CDR3 sequence: CASTYFPRGGWDLTNEKLFF. CDR3 DNA sequence: TGTGCCAGCACCTACTTCCCGAGAGGGGGTTGGGACCTAACTAATGAAAAACTGTTTTTT. The rearrangement joins TRBV7-9 to TRBJ1-4; D might be TRBD1 (6 bases). Trimming took 7 bases from V and 1 from J, leaving 28 bases between them. The CDR3 has 20 residues. Looked up from germline, CDR1 is SEHNR and CDR2 is FQNEAQ (reference sequence).

This clonotype was seen a few times. The genes are TRBV18 and TRBJ1-5; the match to TRBD1 covers 10 bases. J gave up 5 bases and V 6 bases, and 7 bases lay outside the gene matches. This CDR3 region has 15 residues. Germline CDR1 and CDR2: KGHSH and LQKENI. The CDR3: CASSQTGGADQPQHF. CDR3 coding DNA: TGTGCCAGCTCCCAGACAGGGGGCGCCGATCAGCCCCAGCATTTT.

This clonotype appeared a few times. This chain uses TRBV5-1 with TRBJ2-4, with D unclear. With 2 bases removed from V and 0 bases from J, the gap between germline ends came to 6 bases. This CDR3 spans 14 amino acids. The V gene's germline CDR1 is SGHRS and CDR2 YFSETQ. The CDR3 DNA is TGCGCCAGCAGCTTAACCGTAGCCAAAAACATTCAGTACTTC. Translation: CASSLTVAKNIQYF.

This clonotype was seen more than once but under ten times. The chain employs TRBV7-3 and TRBJ1-1; D possibly corresponds to TRBD1 (5 bases). The V and J ends lost 5 bases and 9 bases respectively, with 16 bases between them. Germline CDR1 reads SGHTA; CDR2 reads FQGTGA. The CDR3 is 13 residues long. CDR3 protein: CASSETQGLKAFF. The CDR3 DNA reads as TGTGCCAGCAGCGAAACGCAGGGTCTGAAAGCTTTCTTT.

This clonotype was recorded a few times. The genes are TRBV7-3 and TRBJ2-2; D may match TRBD1 or TRBD2 (6 bases each). Germline V lookup: CDR1 SGHTA, CDR2 FQGTGA. V lost 1 base and J lost 4, with 16 bases in between. The CDR3 is 17 residues long. The CDR3 DNA is TGTGCCAGCAGCTTAATGGCGCCGGGGGCGGGCACCGGGGAGCTGTTTTTT. Protein sequence: CASSLMAPGAGTGELFF. The variable domain in full, with the rest retrieved from reference TRBV7-3 and TRBJ2-2, is GAGVSQTPSNKVTEKGKYVELRCDPISGHTALYWYRQSLGQGPEFLIYFQGTGAADDSGLPNDRFFAVRPEGSVSTLKIQRTERGDSAVYLCASSLMAPGAGTGELFFGEGSRLTVL.

The chain carries TRBV19 and TRBJ1-1, with D possibly being TRBD1 (5 bases). V was cut by 5 bases and J by 4 bases, with 14 bases left in between. From germline, CDR1 is LNHDA and CDR2 SQIVND (reference sequence). CDR3 length: 14 amino acids. The CDR3 loop reads CASSARRGSTEAFF. CDR3 DNA: TGTGCCAGTAGTGCCCGTCGGGGGAGCACTGAAGCTTTCTTT.

Many counts were recorded for this clonotype. The chain recombines TRBV20-1 with TRBJ2-7, with TRBD1 matching over 7 bases. The CDR3 has 12 residues. J lost 5 bases, V lost 5 bases, and 6 bases had no gene match. Looked up from germline, CDR1 is DFQATT and CDR2 is SNEGSKA (reference sequence). The CDR3: CSAQRGQDEQYF. In nucleotides, the CDR3 is TGCAGTGCTCAAAGGGGGCAGGACGAGCAGTACTTC.

This clonotype has just a few counts. V and J are TRBV2 and TRBJ1-4; D call uncertain. The CDR3 spans 14 residues. V lost 6 bases and J 3 bases, leaving 11 bases between the germline ends. Germline V gene lookup returns CDR1 SNHLY and CDR2 FYNNEI. For the CDR3, the DNA is TGTGCCAGCAGATTAAGCCTGGCTAATGAAAAACTGTTTTTT. Its protein is CASRLSLANEKLFF.

This clonotype was detected many times. The gene calls are TRBV6-5 and TRBJ2-1, with a tentative D call TRBD1 (6 bases). The CDR3 length is 14 residues. V gave up 9 bases and J gave up 6 bases, with 18 bases separating them. Germline CDR1 MNHEY, CDR2 SVGAGI. CDR3 region: CASTGSARGNEQFF. The CDR3 DNA is TGTGCCAGTACGGGATCAGCCAGGGGCAATGAGCAGTTCTTC.

A few counts support this clonotype. The chain has TRBV7-8 and TRBJ1-3, with TRBD1 matching over 7 bases. The CDR3 totals 14 residues. Trimming took 5 bases from V and 0 from J; bases not matched to a gene: 1. The germline V gene encodes CDR1 SGHVS and CDR2 FQNEAQ. The CDR3: CASSHRGSGNTIYF. The CDR3, as DNA: TGTGCCAGCAGCCACAGGGGCTCTGGAAACACCATATATTTT.

This clonotype occurred many times. V usage is TRBV29-1 and J usage is TRBJ1-2; D is possibly TRBD1 (6 bases). Trimming took 4 bases from V and 6 from J, leaving 15 bases between them. The germline CDR1 and CDR2 sequences are SQVTM and ANQGSEA. The CDR3 consists of 13 residues. The CDR3 nucleotides are TGCAGCGTTGGATATGGGGCAGGGGATGGCTACACCTTC. As protein: CSVGYGAGDGYTF.

This clonotype came up many times. The chain carries TRBV29-1 and TRBJ1-1; tentative D call: TRBD1 (6 bases). V was shortened by 6 bases and J by 1 base, with 15 bases between the two germline ends. Per germline, CDR1 SQVTM and CDR2 ANQGSEA. The length of the CDR3 is 14 residues. The CDR3 protein is CSVGGLRENTEAFF. The CDR3 nucleotides are TGCAGCGTGGGGGGCCTCAGGGAGAACACTGAAGCTTTCTTT.

As DNA, the CDR3 is TGTGCCAGCAGTTTAGGCCAGGGAAGAGGCAATGAGCAGTTCTTC. Translated: CASSLGQGRGNEQFF. The V call is TRBV27, the J call TRBJ2-1, with D possibly matching TRBD1 (5 bases). CDR3 length: 15 amino acids. Germline lookup yields CDR1 MNHEY and CDR2 SMNVEV (reference sequence). Trimming removed 2 bases at V and 6 bases at J, with 14 bases between.